The 18 T cell receptor beta chains in this list originate from one sample, sequenced in a study of shared clonotypes between healthy human individuals. Clones were sequenced by immunoSEQ multiplex PCR, and TCRdb holds only the in-frame ones, with some missing. Of 2,500,000 or so clones in the sample, 93% are singletons; the top ten hold approximately 0.35%. The sample was naive CD4+ T cells from PBMCs. Sample subset: CD45RA+ positively selected. The receptors originated from a man between 18 and 29 years old in good health. Some clones in this sample may be carry-over from other donors' samples.

The chain is built from TRBV28 and TRBJ2-3, with D maybe TRBD2 (5 bases). The ends were cut back, 9 bases at V and 7 bases at J, with 17 bases in the middle. The CDR3 runs 13 residues. Germline loops: CDR1 MDHEN, CDR2 SYDVKM. The CDR3 region is CARPALGKYTQYF. The CDR3 DNA follows: TGTGCCAGACCTGCACTAGGAAAGTATACGCAGTATTTT.

The CDR3 nucleotides are TGTGCCAGCACCCTCAGGTTGGGGCGCGGTGAAAAACTGTTTTTT. Encoded protein: CASTLRLGRGEKLFF. The chain uses TRBV6-6 and TRBJ1-4; the D gene is possibly TRBD1 (5 bases). Germline values: CDR1 MNHNY, CDR2 SVGAGI (reference sequence). The CDR3 is 15 residues long. The V end was cut by 7 bases, the J end by 7 bases, with 19 bases between.

Points on this clone: Additional DNA sequences in this sample encode the identical CDR3. J is TRBJ2-5 and V is TRBV29-1; D remains unclear. Germline V gene sequence: CDR1 SQVTM, CDR2 ANQGSEA. V was clipped by 4 bases and J by 2 bases, with 11 bases between them. This CDR3 spans 13 amino acids. DNA for the CDR3: TGCAGCGTTGTCGCGCCTCTTCAAGAGACCCAGTACTTC. Amino acids: CSVVAPLQETQYF. The whole variable domain, filled in from reference TRBV29-1 and TRBJ2-5, reads SAVISQKPSRDICQRGTSLTIQCQVDSQVTMMFWYRQQPGQSLTLIATANQGSEATYESGFVIDKFPISRPNLTFSTLTVSNMSPEDSSIYLCSVVAPLQETQYFGPGTRLLVL.

CDR3 in DNA: TGTGCCAGCAGTCCCAGATCGGGGGCGGAATACGAGCAGTACTTC. Translation: CASSPRSGAEYEQYF. The chain joins TRBV6-4 to TRBJ2-7; D possibly matches TRBD1 or TRBD2 (6 bases each). Germline assignment: CDR1 MRHNA and CDR2 SNTAGT. CDR3 size: 15 residues. Between the trimmed V and J ends, which lost 5 bases and 4 bases, there was a span of 18 bases.

This chain's CDR3 is CASSLGLADRGGEQFF. For the CDR3, the DNA is TGTGCCAGCAGCTTAGGACTAGCGGACCGGGGGGGAGAGCAGTTCTTC. V gene TRBV7-9 combines with J gene TRBJ2-1; TRBD2 agrees at 9 bases. After removal of 1 base from V and 10 bases from J, the junction contained 11 bases not matched to a gene. Germline assignment: CDR1 SEHNR and CDR2 FQNEAQ (reference sequence). CDR3 size: 16 residues.

The rearrangement uses TRBV6-5 and TRBJ2-7, with a tentative D call TRBD2 (5 bases). Trimming removed 6 bases from V and 7 bases from J, with 13 bases in between. CDR3 length: 12 residues. The germline CDR1 and CDR2 sequences are MNHEY and SVGAGI. DNA of the CDR3: TGTGCCAGCAGAGATAATAGGAGGGAGCAGTACTTC. This translates into CASRDNRREQYF.

Of note for this clone: Within the sample, other DNA sequences also encode this same CDR3. This sequence joins TRBV28 and TRBJ1-5; D not certain. The CDR3 contains 12 residues. CDR1 is MDHEN and CDR2 is SYDVKM in the germline V gene. Trimming removed 5 bases from V and 4 bases from J, with 6 bases in between. The CDR3 DNA is TGTGCCAGCAGTCTCTTAAATCAGCCCCAGCATTTT. Encoded protein: CASSLLNQPQHF.

The V gene is TRBV7-2, the J gene TRBJ1-4, with D maybe TRBD1 (6 bases). V was pared by 5 bases and J by 7 bases, with 17 bases between. This CDR3 has 15 residues. Germline V gives CDR1 SGHTA, CDR2 FQGNSA. The CDR3 nucleotides are TGTGCCAGCAGCCGCGCGCAGGGGTCAGGTGAAAAACTGTTTTTT. This encodes CASSRAQGSGEKLFF.

The V gene is TRBV6-4, the J gene TRBJ2-3, with 10 bases lining up with TRBD2. The CDR3 spans 16 residues. V gave up 8 bases and J gave up 2 bases; unmatched junction bases: 10. Germline CDR1 is MRHNA and CDR2 is SNTAGT. CDR3 nucleotide sequence: TGTGCCAGCTCCACCATAGCGGGAGGTTCCACAGATACGCAGTATTTT. Translation: CASSTIAGGSTDTQYF.

This clone was counted a few times. This CDR3 is also generated by other DNA sequences in the sample. The V call is TRBV7-9, the J call TRBJ1-1; D is undetermined. Trimming removed 1 base at V and 2 bases at J, with 5 bases between. Germline loops: CDR1 SEHNR, CDR2 FQNEAQ (reference sequence). This CDR3 is built from 13 residues. CDR3 amino acids: CASSLEANTEAFF. The DNA of the CDR3 is TGTGCCAGCAGCTTAGAAGCCAACACTGAAGCTTTCTTT.

The rearrangement uses TRBV25-1 and TRBJ1-5, with D unresolved. V lost 4 bases to trimming and J lost 4 bases, with 5 bases between them. The CDR3 runs to 12 residues. Germline lookup yields CDR1 MGHDK and CDR2 SYGVNS. Here the CDR3 DNA reads TGTGCCAGCAGTGGCCCTAATCAGCCCCAGCATTTT. As protein: CASSGPNQPQHF.

The V and J genes are TRBV6-1 and TRBJ2-3; D is possibly TRBD2 (6 bases). The CDR3 is 16 amino acids. The V gene lost 3 bases and the J gene lost 5 bases, with 18 bases spanning the gap. Per germline, CDR1 MNHNS and CDR2 SASEGT. In DNA, the CDR3 is TGTGCCAGCAGTGACGGACCCCACGGGAGTGGAGATACGCAGTATTTT. It translates to CASSDGPHGSGDTQYF.

The genes are TRBV18 and TRBJ2-7, with D tentatively TRBD1 (6 bases). The CDR3 loop spans 14 amino acids. V gave up 0 bases and J gave up 6 bases, with 12 bases separating them. CDR1 and CDR2 from the germline V gene are KGHSH and LQKENI. The CDR3 coding sequence is TGTGCCAGCTCACCACCGACAGGTTTGGCCGAGCAGTACTTC. Translated: CASSPPTGLAEQYF.

The chain joins TRBV11-2 to TRBJ1-4; tentative D call: TRBD1 (6 bases). Germline V lookup: CDR1 SGHAT, CDR2 FQNNGV. The V end lost 5 bases, the J end lost 10 bases, and 11 bases lay between the germline ends. The CDR3 contains 12 residues. CDR3: CASSQGGVKLFF. CDR3 nucleotides: TGTGCCAGCAGCCAAGGGGGAGTAAAACTGTTTTTT. Complete variable domain (other parts from reference TRBV11-2 and TRBJ1-4): EAGVAQSPRYKIIEKRQSVAFWCNPISGHATLYWYQQILGQGPKLLIQFQNNGVVDDSQLPKDRFSAERLKGVDSTLKIQPAKLEDSAVYLCASSQGGVKLFFGSGTQLSVL.

This chain uses TRBV7-2 with TRBJ1-1, with a weak D call TRBD1 (6 bases). Germline lookup yields CDR1 SGHTA and CDR2 FQGNSA. V was cut by 5 bases and J by 1 base, with 11 bases left in between. This CDR3 has 14 amino acids. This CDR3 reads CASSPDRGNTEAFF. As DNA, the CDR3 is TGTGCCAGCAGCCCGGACAGAGGGAACACTGAAGCTTTCTTT.

For this clone: Other DNA sequences within the sample encode an identical CDR3. V gene TRBV27 combines with J gene TRBJ2-3, with 10 bases aligning to TRBD1. The CDR3 has 13 amino acids. Germline loops: CDR1 MNHEY, CDR2 SMNVEV (reference sequence). V trimming: 6 bases; J trimming: 3 bases; junction bases outside the gene matches: 0. The CDR3: CASRDRGTDTQYF. CDR3 coding DNA: TGTGCCAGCAGGGACAGGGGGACAGATACGCAGTATTTT.

This clone was picked up one time. This chain connects TRBV5-1 to TRBJ2-4; TRBD1 matches 10 bases. Trimming took 5 bases from V and 6 from J; bases not matched to a gene: 5. The CDR3 contains 14 residues. Germline V gives CDR1 SGHRS, CDR2 YFSETQ. The CDR3 nucleotides are TGCGCCAGCAGGACAGGGGGCGATGTAAACATTCAGTACTTC. This codes for CASRTGGDVNIQYF.

The J gene is TRBJ1-1, the V gene TRBV19, with a tentative D call TRBD1 (5 bases). The CDR3 sequence is 14 residues long. In germline, CDR1 is LNHDA, CDR2 SQIVND (reference sequence). Trimming left V 1 base short and J 3 bases short, with 9 bases between. This chain's CDR3 is CASSIAGRDTEAFF. DNA of the CDR3: TGTGCCAGTAGTATAGCGGGGCGGGACACTGAAGCTTTCTTT.